This TCR beta chain is drawn from a study of blood T cell repertoires in COVID-19. Study-wide background: The United States, Italy and Spain supplied acute and convalescent COVID-19 samples.

TCRdb keeps only in-frame clones here, not all; method: immunoSEQ multiplex PCR. The sample has more than 100,000 clones, 70% to 90% seen once. The specimen was peripheral blood. This clonotype was obtained from a man between 45 and 60 years old in a cohort sampled during active COVID-19.

The CDR3 nucleotides read TGTGCCAGCTCACCCCTGATAACTAGCGGGGGTGAGCAGTTCTTC. Its translation: CASSPLITSGGEQFF. The chain uses TRBV18 and TRBJ2-1; 11 bases map to TRBD2. CDR3 length: 15 residues. The germline V gene encodes CDR1 KGHSH and CDR2 LQKENI. Losses at the gene ends were 3 bases for V and 9 bases for J; bases not matched to a gene: 7.